One and the same sample provided the 24 T cell receptor beta chains below, sequenced in a study of control samples from healthy donors and cancer patients. Produced via immunoSEQ multiplex PCR; TCRdb's table is partial and in-frame only. There are fewer than 250,000 clones in the sample, with roughly 2% held by the top ten. Material: blood. Receptor source: a woman younger than 45 in good health.

V gene TRBV10-1 combines with J gene TRBJ2-7; possibly TRBD2 for D (5 bases). There are 14 residues in the CDR3. From germline, CDR1 is WNHNN and CDR2 SYGVQD (reference sequence). The V gene lost 2 bases and the J gene lost 2 bases, with 10 bases spanning the gap. The CDR3 nucleotides read TGCGCCAGCAGTGAGAGGGTTAGCGCCTACGAGCAGTACTTC. This sequence encodes CASSERVSAYEQYF.

The V call is TRBV19, the J call TRBJ1-5; a weak D match, TRBD1 (6 bases). This CDR3 has 15 amino acids. V shed 2 bases and J shed 1 base, with 9 bases lying between them. Germline-derived CDR1 and CDR2 are LNHDA and SQIVND (reference sequence). CDR3 nucleotides: TGTGCCAGTAGTATAAACAGGGTAAGCAATCAGCCCCAGCATTTT. Its translation: CASSINRVSNQPQHF.

This chain links TRBV29-1 with TRBJ1-1; D is ambiguous. CDR1 is SQVTM, CDR2 ANQGSEA, per germline. The CDR3 totals 13 residues. The V and J ends lost 3 bases and 3 bases respectively, with 11 bases between them. CDR3 sequence: CSVELGRDTEAFF. DNA for the CDR3: TGCAGCGTTGAGTTAGGGAGGGACACTGAAGCTTTCTTT.

About this clone itself: Germline is not matched at one junction end, which may reflect a read error. The CDR3 region is CASSQRKAGGDF. In DNA form, the CDR3 reads TGCGCCAGCAGTCAGAGGAAAGCAGGCGGGGACTTC. The V call is TRBV23-1, the J call TRBJ2-4; D is perhaps TRBD2 (6 bases). TRBV23-1 is an ORF for which the function is uncertain. The CDR3 extends over 12 amino acids.

V gene TRBV5-1 combines with J gene TRBJ1-2, with TRBD1 matching 9 bases. From germline, CDR1 is SGHRS and CDR2 YFSETQ. This CDR3 spans 15 amino acids. J was trimmed by 2 bases and V by 2 bases; bases with no gene match: 4. Here the CDR3 reads CASSFLGTGNYGYTF. The CDR3 DNA sequence: TGCGCCAGCAGCTTCCTCGGGACAGGGAACTATGGCTACACCTTC. The complete variable domain, with remaining parts taken from reference TRBV5-1 and TRBJ1-2, reads KAGVTQTPRYLIKTRGQQVTLSCSPISGHRSVSWYQQTPGQGLQFLFEYFSETQRNKGNFPGRFSGRQFSNSRSEMNVSTLELGDSALYLCASSFLGTGNYGYTFGSGTRLTVV.

The V and J genes are TRBV19 and TRBJ1-6; 7 nucleotides agree with TRBD1. The CDR3 extends over 18 amino acids. CDR1 and CDR2 (germline): LNHDA, SQIVND (reference sequence). Losses at the gene ends were 6 bases for V and 10 bases for J; bases not matched to a gene: 21. DNA for the CDR3: TGTGCCAGTAGGAGCCAGGGAGGGTTAAATTCAGGGGGATCACCCCTCCACTTT. Protein product: CASRSQGGLNSGGSPLHF.

This chain joins TRBV20-1 and TRBJ1-6, with D maybe TRBD1 (6 bases). The CDR3 consists of 11 residues. Germline V gives CDR1 DFQATT, CDR2 SNEGSKA (reference sequence). V was pared by 6 bases and J by 17 bases, with 17 bases between. The chain's CDR3 is CSANPGEVFHF. The CDR3 DNA is TGCAGTGCCAACCCAGGGGAGGTCTTCCACTTT.

V is TRBV10-3 and J is TRBJ2-1, with a tentative D call TRBD2 (7 bases). The CDR3 contains 18 residues. Germline values: CDR1 ENHRY, CDR2 SYGVKD. V shed 6 bases and J shed 7 bases, with 28 bases lying between them. CDR3: CAISPWGGQGIDWNEQFF. The CDR3 region has the DNA TGTGCCATCAGCCCCTGGGGGGGTCAGGGGATCGACTGGAATGAGCAGTTCTTC.

The chain employs TRBV18 and TRBJ2-3; no clear D. Deletions cut 1 base from V and 3 bases from J, with 11 bases between. CDR1 and CDR2 from the germline V gene are KGHSH and LQKENI. This CDR3 spans 15 amino acids. The CDR3 DNA reads TGTGCCAGCTCACCACGGTCGACCAGGACAGATACGCAGTATTTT. Amino acid sequence: CASSPRSTRTDTQYF.

The V and J genes are TRBV5-1 and TRBJ1-1; D unresolved. Trimming removed 3 bases at V and 5 bases at J, with 11 bases between. The CDR3 runs 13 residues. Per germline, CDR1 SGHRS and CDR2 YFSETQ. CDR3 sequence: CASSSGWQTEAFF. As DNA, the CDR3 is TGCGCCAGCAGCTCCGGGTGGCAAACTGAAGCTTTCTTT. Combining the CDR3 with reference TRBV5-1 and TRBJ1-1 gives the whole variable domain KAGVTQTPRYLIKTRGQQVTLSCSPISGHRSVSWYQQTPGQGLQFLFEYFSETQRNKGNFPGRFSGRQFSNSRSEMNVSTLELGDSALYLCASSSGWQTEAFFGQGTRLTVV.

The V gene is TRBV10-3, the J gene TRBJ1-6; D unresolved. Germline V CDR1 and CDR2: ENHRY, SYGVKD. Deletions cut 4 bases from V and 5 bases from J, with 6 bases between. There are 13 residues in the CDR3. The DNA of the CDR3 is TGTGCCATCAGTGGGACCGATAATTCACCCCTCCACTTT. This codes for CAISGTDNSPLHF.

A remark on this clone: This sample also contains other DNA sequences that code for the same CDR3. The chain couples TRBV7-2 to TRBJ1-4; D call uncertain. With 6 bases removed from V and 0 bases from J, the gap between germline ends came to 11 bases. Germline lookup yields CDR1 SGHTA and CDR2 FQGNSA. This CDR3 spans 15 amino acids. CDR3 DNA: TGTGCCAGCAGTGTCCGGCTTGCAACTAATGAAAAACTGTTTTTT. Amino acid sequence: CASSVRLATNEKLFF.

The chain has TRBV7-9 and TRBJ1-2; D is undetermined. CDR1 and CDR2 from the germline V gene are SEHNR and FQNEAQ (reference sequence). The CDR3 is made up of 12 amino acids. V lost 8 bases and J 5 bases, leaving 12 bases between the germline ends. The CDR3: CASASDGYGYTF. As DNA, the CDR3 is TGTGCCAGCGCCTCGGACGGGTATGGCTACACCTTC.

The chain uses TRBV11-2 and TRBJ1-2, with a weak D call TRBD1 (6 bases). The CDR3 loop spans 14 amino acids. V lost 4 bases to trimming and J lost 7 bases, with 16 bases between them. Germline V gives CDR1 SGHAT, CDR2 FQNNGV. The CDR3 region has the DNA TGTGCCAGCAGCTCCCTCACAGGGAAGAGTGGCTACACCTTC. Encoded protein: CASSSLTGKSGYTF.

V is TRBV7-9 and J is TRBJ1-1; a weak D match, TRBD1 (5 bases). V dropped 9 bases and J dropped 1 base, with 15 bases sitting between them. This CDR3 is 14 amino acids long. Per the germline V gene, CDR1 is SEHNR and CDR2 is FQNEAQ (reference sequence). Written as DNA, the CDR3 is TGTGCCAGTTCCCACAGGTCTCCGAACACTGAAGCTTTCTTT. Protein: CASSHRSPNTEAFF.

The chain couples TRBV4-1 to TRBJ2-2, with D perhaps given as TRBD1 or TRBD2 (5 bases each). CDR3 length equals 13 residues. The V end lost 7 bases, the J end lost 2 bases, and 8 bases lay between the germline ends. Germline V gene data show CDR1 as MGHRA and CDR2 as YSYEKL. As DNA, the CDR3 is TGCGCCAGCACGGGGCGCAACACCGGGGAGCTGTTTTTT. It encodes CASTGRNTGELFF.

The V call is TRBV7-9, the J call TRBJ1-2, with D possibly matching TRBD1 (5 bases). V lost 0 bases and J 4 bases, leaving 15 bases between the germline ends. Germline CDR1 is SEHNR and CDR2 is FQNEAQ (reference sequence). The CDR3 consists of 16 residues. The CDR3 is CASSLALRRRGYGYTF. The CDR3, as DNA: TGTGCCAGCAGCTTAGCTCTAAGGCGGAGGGGCTATGGCTACACCTTC.

The J gene is TRBJ1-1, the V gene TRBV7-9; 11 positions agree with TRBD1. This CDR3 has 14 residues. CDR1 SEHNR and CDR2 FQNEAQ come from the germline V gene (reference sequence). V shed 5 bases and J 5 bases; nucleotides not matched to a gene: 4. Here the CDR3 DNA reads TGTGCCAGCAGCCCCGGGACAGGGGGTACTGAAGCTTTCTTT. It translates to CASSPGTGGTEAFF.

The chain joins TRBV4-1 to TRBJ1-2; D ambiguous. CDR1 is MGHRA, CDR2 YSYEKL, per germline. Trimming left V 2 bases short and J 4 bases short, with 14 bases between. The CDR3 is made up of 15 amino acids. Written as DNA, the CDR3 is TGCGCCAGCAGCCAACTAACCGGGCCGGGCTATGGCTACACCTTC. Protein: CASSQLTGPGYGYTF.

V gene TRBV4-3 combines with J gene TRBJ2-7; D unclear. V lost 3 bases and J lost 0, with 12 bases in between. The CDR3 loop spans 15 amino acids. Looked up from germline, CDR1 is LGHNA and CDR2 is YSLEER. The CDR3 sequence: CASSQAPGDSYEQYF. CDR3 coding DNA: TGCGCCAGCAGCCAGGCGCCGGGTGACTCCTACGAGCAGTACTTC.

The chain recombines TRBV5-6 with TRBJ1-6; D is uncertain. Per the germline V gene, CDR1 is SGHDT and CDR2 is YYEEEE. Trimming took off 1 base at V and 7 bases at J, with 9 bases between the two ends. This CDR3 spans 14 amino acids. The CDR3 reads CASSLTPTNSPLHF. The CDR3 DNA follows: TGTGCCAGCAGCTTGACCCCTACAAATTCACCCCTCCACTTT.

The chain couples TRBV27 to TRBJ2-2; no reliable D call. CDR1 and CDR2 from the germline V gene are MNHEY and SMNVEV (reference sequence). CDR3 length: 16 amino acids. Trimming cost V 1 base and J 1 base, with 10 bases left between them. Here the CDR3 reads CASSLFWAKNTGELFF. The CDR3 DNA is TGTGCCAGCAGTTTATTTTGGGCGAAGAACACCGGGGAGCTGTTTTTT.

This sequence joins TRBV2 and TRBJ2-3; possible D gene TRBD1, 6 bases. CDR1 SNHLY and CDR2 FYNNEI come from the germline V gene. Trimming cost V 3 bases and J 0 bases, with 10 bases left between them. There are 15 residues in the CDR3. This chain's CDR3 is CASSDQGMSTDTQYF. The CDR3 bases are TGTGCCAGCAGTGACCAGGGGATGAGCACAGATACGCAGTATTTT.

The CDR3 nucleotides are TGTGCCAGCAGCAGACAGGGACAGCTCTACGAGCAGTACTTC. The encoded protein is CASSRQGQLYEQYF. V usage is TRBV27 and J usage is TRBJ2-7, with 7 bases that match TRBD1. The V gene end was trimmed by 6 bases and the J gene end by 3 bases; junction bases not matched to a gene: 8. CDR1 MNHEY and CDR2 SMNVEV come from the germline V gene (reference sequence). The CDR3 runs to 14 residues.